This T cell receptor (beta chain) was recovered during a study of response to subunit inactivated influenza vaccine. TCRdb fed the RT-PCR reads into MiXCR, producing one record per CDR3 protein. Of about 500,000 distinct CDR3 sequences in the sample, 7.2% were seen once. From germline, CDR1 is SGHVS and CDR2 FQNEAQ. J was trimmed by 2 bases and V by 1 base; bases with no gene match: 5. The CDR3 spans 16 residues. This clonotype has only a few counts. J is TRBJ2-7 and V is TRBV7-8; 10 bases fit TRBD2. The source of this sequence is a man aged 50 to 69 who received an inactivated influenza vaccine. The source was PBMCs from blood, collected 23 months after vaccination. The CDR3 here is CASSLGGLAATYEQYF. The CDR3 DNA reads TGTGCCAGCAGCTTAGGTGGACTAGCGGCTACCTACGAGCAGTACTTC. Supplemented by reference TRBV7-8 and TRBJ2-7, the full variable domain reads GAGVSQSPRYKVAKRGQDVALRCDPISGHVSLFWYQQALGQGPEFLTYFQNEAQLDKSGLPSDRFFAERPEGSVSTLKIQRTQQEDSAVYLCASSLGGLAATYEQYFGPGTRLTVT.